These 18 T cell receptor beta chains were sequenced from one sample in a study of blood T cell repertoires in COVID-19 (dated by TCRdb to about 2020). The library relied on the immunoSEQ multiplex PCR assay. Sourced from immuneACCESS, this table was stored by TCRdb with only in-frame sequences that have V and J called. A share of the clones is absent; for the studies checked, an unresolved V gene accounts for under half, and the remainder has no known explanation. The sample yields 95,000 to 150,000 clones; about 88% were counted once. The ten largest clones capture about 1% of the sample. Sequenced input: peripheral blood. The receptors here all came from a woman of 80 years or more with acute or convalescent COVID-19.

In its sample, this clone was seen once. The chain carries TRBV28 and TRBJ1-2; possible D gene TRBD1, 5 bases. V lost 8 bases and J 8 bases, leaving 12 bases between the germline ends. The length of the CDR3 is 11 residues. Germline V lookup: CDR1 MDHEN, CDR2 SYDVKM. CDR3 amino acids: CASSGGGGYTF. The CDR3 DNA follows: TGTGCCAGCTCCGGGGGAGGCGGCTACACCTTC.

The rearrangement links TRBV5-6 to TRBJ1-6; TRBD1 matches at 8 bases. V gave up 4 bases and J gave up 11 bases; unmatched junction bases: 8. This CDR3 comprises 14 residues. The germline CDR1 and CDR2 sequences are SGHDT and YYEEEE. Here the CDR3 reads CASSGQGSRTPLHF. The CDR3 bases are TGTGCCAGCAGCGGACAGGGCAGTAGAACACCCCTCCACTTT.

The CDR3 region is CASSQDLQGAQYF. In nucleotides, the CDR3 is TGCGCCAGCAGCCAAGATCTACAGGGCGCGCAGTATTTT. The chain carries TRBV4-3 and TRBJ2-3; tentatively, D is TRBD1 (6 bases). Germline V CDR1 and CDR2: LGHNA, YSLEER. This CDR3 is built from 13 residues. Deletions cut 0 bases from V and 10 bases from J, with 11 bases between.

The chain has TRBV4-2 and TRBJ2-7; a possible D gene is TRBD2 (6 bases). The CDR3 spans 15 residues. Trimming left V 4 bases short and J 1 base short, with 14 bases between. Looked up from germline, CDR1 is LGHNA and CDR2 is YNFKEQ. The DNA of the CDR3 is TGTGCCAGCAGCCCCGGGAGCGGTCGGTCCTACGAGCAGTACTTC. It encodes CASSPGSGRSYEQYF.

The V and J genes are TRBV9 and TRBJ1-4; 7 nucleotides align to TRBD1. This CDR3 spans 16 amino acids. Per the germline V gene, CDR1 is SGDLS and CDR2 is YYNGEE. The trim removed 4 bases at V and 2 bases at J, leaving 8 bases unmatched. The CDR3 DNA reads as TGTGCCAGCAGCCCTACACTACAGGGGACTAATGAAAAACTGTTTTTT. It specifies CASSPTLQGTNEKLFF.

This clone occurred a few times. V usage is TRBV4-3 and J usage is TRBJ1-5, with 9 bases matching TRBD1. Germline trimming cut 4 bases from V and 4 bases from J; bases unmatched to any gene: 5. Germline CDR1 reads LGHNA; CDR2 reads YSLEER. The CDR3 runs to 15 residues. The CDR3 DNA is TGCGCCAGCAGCCTCCGGGACAGGGATAATCAGCCCCAGCATTTT. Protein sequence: CASSLRDRDNQPQHF.

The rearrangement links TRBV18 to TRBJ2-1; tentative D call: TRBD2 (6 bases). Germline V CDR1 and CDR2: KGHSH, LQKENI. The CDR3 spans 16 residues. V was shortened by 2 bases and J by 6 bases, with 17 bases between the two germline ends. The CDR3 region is CASSPKGGQGSNEQFF. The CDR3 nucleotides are TGTGCCAGCTCACCAAAAGGAGGGCAGGGTTCCAATGAGCAGTTCTTC.

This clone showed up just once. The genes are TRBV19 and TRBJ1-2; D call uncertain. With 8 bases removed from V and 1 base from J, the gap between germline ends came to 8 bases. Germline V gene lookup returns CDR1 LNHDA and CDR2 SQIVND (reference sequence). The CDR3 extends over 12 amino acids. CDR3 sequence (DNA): TGTGCCAGTCGATTACTTAACTATGGCTACACCTTC. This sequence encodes CASRLLNYGYTF.

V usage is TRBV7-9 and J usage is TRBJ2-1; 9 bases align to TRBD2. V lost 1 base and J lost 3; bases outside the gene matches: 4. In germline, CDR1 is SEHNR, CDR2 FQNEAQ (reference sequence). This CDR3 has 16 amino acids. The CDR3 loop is CASSLGGGRVYNEQFF. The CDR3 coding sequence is TGTGCCAGCAGCTTAGGAGGCGGGAGGGTCTACAATGAGCAGTTCTTC.

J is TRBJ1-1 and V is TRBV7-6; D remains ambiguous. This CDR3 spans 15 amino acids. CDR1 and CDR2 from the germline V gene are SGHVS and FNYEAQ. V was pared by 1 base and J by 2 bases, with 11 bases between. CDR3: CASSLDSGGNTEAFF. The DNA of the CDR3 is TGTGCCAGCAGCTTAGATTCCGGTGGTAACACTGAAGCTTTCTTT.

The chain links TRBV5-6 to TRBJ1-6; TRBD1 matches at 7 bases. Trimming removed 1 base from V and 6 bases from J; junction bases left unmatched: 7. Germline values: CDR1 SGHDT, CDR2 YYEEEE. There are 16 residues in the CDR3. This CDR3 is CASSLQLPGGNSPLHF. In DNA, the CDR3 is TGTGCCAGCAGCTTGCAGCTTCCAGGGGGTAATTCACCCCTCCACTTT. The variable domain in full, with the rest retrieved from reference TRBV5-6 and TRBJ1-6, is DAGVTQSPTHLIKTRGQQVTLRCSPKSGHDTVSWYQQALGQGPQFIFQYYEEEERQRGNFPDRFSGHQFPNYSSELNVNALLLGDSALYLCASSLQLPGGNSPLHFGNGTRLTVT.

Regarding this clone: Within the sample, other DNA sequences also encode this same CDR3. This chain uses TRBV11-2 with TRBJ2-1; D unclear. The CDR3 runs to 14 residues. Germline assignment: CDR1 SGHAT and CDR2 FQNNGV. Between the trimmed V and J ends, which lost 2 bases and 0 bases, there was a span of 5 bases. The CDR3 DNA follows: TGTGCCAGCAGCTTAACGGGCTCCTACAATGAGCAGTTCTTC. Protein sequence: CASSLTGSYNEQFF.

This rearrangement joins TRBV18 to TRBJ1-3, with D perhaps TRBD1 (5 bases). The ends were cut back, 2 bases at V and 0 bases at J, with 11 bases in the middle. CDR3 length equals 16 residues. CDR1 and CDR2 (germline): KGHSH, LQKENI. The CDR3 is CASSPDRLASGNTIYF. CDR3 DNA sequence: TGTGCCAGCTCACCAGACAGATTAGCCTCTGGAAACACCATATATTTT. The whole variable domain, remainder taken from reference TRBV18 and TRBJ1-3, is NAGVMQNPRHLVRRRGQEARLRCSPMKGHSHVYWYRQLPEEGLKFMVYLQKENIIDESGMPKERFSAEFPKEGPSILRIQQVVRGDSAAYFCASSPDRLASGNTIYFGEGSWLTVV.

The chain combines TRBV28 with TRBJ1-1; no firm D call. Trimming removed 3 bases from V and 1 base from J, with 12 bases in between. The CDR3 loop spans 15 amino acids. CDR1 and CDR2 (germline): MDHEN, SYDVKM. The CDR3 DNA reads TGTGCCAGCAGTTTGCCCCGGACTGGGAACACTGAAGCTTTCTTT. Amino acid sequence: CASSLPRTGNTEAFF. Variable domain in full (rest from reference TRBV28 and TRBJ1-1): DVKVTQSSRYLVKRTGEKVFLECVQDMDHENMFWYRQDPGLGLRLIYFSYDVKMKEKGDIPEGYSVSREKKERFSLILESASTNQTSMYLCASSLPRTGNTEAFFGQGTRLTVV.

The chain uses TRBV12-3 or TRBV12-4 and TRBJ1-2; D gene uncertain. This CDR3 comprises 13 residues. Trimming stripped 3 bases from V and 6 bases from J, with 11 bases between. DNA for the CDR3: TGTGCCAGCAGTTTGTTTGCGGGTAATGGCTACACCTTC. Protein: CASSLFAGNGYTF.

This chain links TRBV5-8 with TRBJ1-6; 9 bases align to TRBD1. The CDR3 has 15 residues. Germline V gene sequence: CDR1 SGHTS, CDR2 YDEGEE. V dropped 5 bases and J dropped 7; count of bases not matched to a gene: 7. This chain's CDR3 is CASRKQGARNSPLHF. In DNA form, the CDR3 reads TGTGCCAGCAGGAAACAGGGGGCTAGAAATTCACCCCTCCACTTT.

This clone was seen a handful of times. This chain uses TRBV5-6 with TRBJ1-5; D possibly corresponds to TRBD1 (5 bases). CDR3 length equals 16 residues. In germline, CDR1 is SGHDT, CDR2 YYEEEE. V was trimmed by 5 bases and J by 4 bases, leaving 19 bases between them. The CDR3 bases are TGTGCCAGCAGAACGCCGAAGGGGAAAATTAATCAGCCCCAGCATTTT. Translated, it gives CASRTPKGKINQPQHF.

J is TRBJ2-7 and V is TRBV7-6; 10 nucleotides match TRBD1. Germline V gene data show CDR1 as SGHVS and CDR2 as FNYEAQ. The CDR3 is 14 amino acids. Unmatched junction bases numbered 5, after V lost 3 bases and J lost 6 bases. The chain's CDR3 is CASSFKTGGGEQYF. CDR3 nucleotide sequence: TGTGCCAGCAGCTTCAAGACAGGGGGCGGCGAGCAGTACTTC.